This TCR beta chain appears in the sequencing data of a study of blood T cell repertoires in COVID-19. Study background: Acute and convalescent COVID-19 specimens originated in the United States, Italy and Spain.

The ends were cut back, 6 bases at V and 7 bases at J, with 12 bases in the middle. Germline V gene sequence: CDR1 MNHNY, CDR2 SVGAGI (reference sequence). This CDR3 is 13 amino acids long. In the original analysis: Estimation of nucleated cell counts was performed using reference gene primer amplification. The assay was immunoSEQ multiplex PCR, and TCRdb's table has in-frame clones only and misses some. V, J and clone size derive from that table, while D and trimming were established from the DNA sequence. The sample carries tens of thousands of clones, 83% recorded once. The sample comprised peripheral blood. This chain connects TRBV6-6 to TRBJ2-2, with D tentatively TRBD1 (6 bases). The receptor was isolated from an elderly woman with acute or convalescent COVID-19. The CDR3 loop is CASSEGGHGELFF. The CDR3 DNA reads TGTGCCAGCAGCGAAGGGGGTCACGGGGAGCTGTTTTTT.